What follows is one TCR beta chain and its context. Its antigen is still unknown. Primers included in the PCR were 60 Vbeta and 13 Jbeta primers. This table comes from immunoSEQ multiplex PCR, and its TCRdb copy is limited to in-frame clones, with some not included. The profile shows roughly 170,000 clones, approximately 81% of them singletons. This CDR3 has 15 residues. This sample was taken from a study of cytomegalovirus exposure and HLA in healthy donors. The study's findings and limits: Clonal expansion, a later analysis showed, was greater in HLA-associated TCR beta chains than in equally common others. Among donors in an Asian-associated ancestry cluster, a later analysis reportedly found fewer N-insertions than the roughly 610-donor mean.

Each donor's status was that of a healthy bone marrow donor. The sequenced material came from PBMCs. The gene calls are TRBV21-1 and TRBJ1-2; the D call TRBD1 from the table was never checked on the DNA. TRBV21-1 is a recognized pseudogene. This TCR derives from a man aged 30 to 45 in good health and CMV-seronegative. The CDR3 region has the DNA TGTGCCAGCAGCAAAGAGAGTGGGCCTGATTATGGCTACACCTTC. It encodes CASSKESGPDYGYTF.